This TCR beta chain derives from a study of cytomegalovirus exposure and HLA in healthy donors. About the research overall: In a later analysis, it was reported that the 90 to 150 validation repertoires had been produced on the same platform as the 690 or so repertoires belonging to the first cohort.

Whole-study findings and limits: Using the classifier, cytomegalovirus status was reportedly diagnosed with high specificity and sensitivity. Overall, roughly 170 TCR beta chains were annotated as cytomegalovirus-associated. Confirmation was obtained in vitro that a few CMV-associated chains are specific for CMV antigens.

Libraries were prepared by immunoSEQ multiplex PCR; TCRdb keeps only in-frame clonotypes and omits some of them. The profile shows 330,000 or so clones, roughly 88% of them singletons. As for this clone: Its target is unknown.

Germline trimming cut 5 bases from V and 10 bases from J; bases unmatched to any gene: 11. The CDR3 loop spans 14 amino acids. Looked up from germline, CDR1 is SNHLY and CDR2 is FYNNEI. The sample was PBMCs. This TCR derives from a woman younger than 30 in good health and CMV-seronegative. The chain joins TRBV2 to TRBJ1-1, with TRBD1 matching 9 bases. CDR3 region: CASSSTGGVLGAFF. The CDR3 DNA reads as TGTGCCAGCAGTTCGACAGGGGGGGTACTAGGAGCTTTCTTT.